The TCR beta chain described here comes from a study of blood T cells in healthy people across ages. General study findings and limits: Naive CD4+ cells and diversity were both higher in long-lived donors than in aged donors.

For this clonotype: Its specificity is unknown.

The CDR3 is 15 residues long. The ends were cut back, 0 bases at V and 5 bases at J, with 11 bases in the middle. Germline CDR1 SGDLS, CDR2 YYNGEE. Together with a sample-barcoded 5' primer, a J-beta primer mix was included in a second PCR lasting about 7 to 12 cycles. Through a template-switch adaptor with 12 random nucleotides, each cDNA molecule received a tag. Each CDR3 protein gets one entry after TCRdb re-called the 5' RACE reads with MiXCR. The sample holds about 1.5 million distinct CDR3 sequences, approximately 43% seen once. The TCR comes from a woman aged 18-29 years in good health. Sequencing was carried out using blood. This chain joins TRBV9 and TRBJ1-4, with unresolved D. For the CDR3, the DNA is TGTGCCAGCAGCGTAGCCGGGGTGTACAATGAAAAACTGTTTTTT. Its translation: CASSVAGVYNEKLFF.